These 7 T cell receptor beta chains share one sample of origin, sequenced in a study of PD-L1 blockade in urothelial cancer. Generated by immunoSEQ multiplex PCR, the TCRdb table keeps only in-frame clones and is missing some. The sample yields around 40,000 clones, roughly a third seen once. The sample here was tumor tissue, taken before atezolizumab (anti-PD-L1) treatment. Receptors were obtained from a man in his sixties with urothelial cancer.

This clone was seen only a few times. The gene calls are TRBV6-8 and TRBJ1-5; 8 bases fit TRBD1. From germline, CDR1 is MNHGY and CDR2 SAAAGT. CDR3 length equals 16 residues. Germline trimming cut 7 bases from V and 6 bases from J; bases unmatched to any gene: 14. The CDR3 loop is CASTSSRTGMGQPQHF. CDR3 nucleotides: TGTGCCAGCACTTCCTCGAGGACAGGGATGGGTCAGCCCCAGCATTTT.

This clone came up a few times. The gene calls are TRBV2 and TRBJ1-2; 7 nucleotides agree with TRBD1. Germline V lookup: CDR1 SNHLY, CDR2 FYNNEI. V was clipped by 6 bases and J by 10 bases; unmatched bases: 8. The CDR3 sequence is 12 residues long. The DNA for the CDR3 is TGTGCCAGCAGCTCCGGGACAGCCTACTACACCTTC. Its protein product is CASSSGTAYYTF. Based on the CDR3 plus reference TRBV2 and TRBJ1-2, the full variable domain is EPEVTQTPSHQVTQMGQEVILRCVPISNHLYFYWYRQILGQKVEFLVSFYNNEISEKSEIFDDQFSVERPDGSNFTLKIRSTKLEDSAMYFCASSSGTAYYTFGSGTRLTVV.

A few counts support this clone. This rearrangement joins TRBV10-2 to TRBJ2-3; D is uncertain. The CDR3 consists of 15 residues. Germline V gene data show CDR1 as WSHSY and CDR2 as SAAADI. The V end was cut by 2 bases, the J end by 4 bases, with 13 bases between. The CDR3 spells CASSEPSLGADTQYF. In DNA form, the CDR3 reads TGCGCCAGCAGTGAGCCCTCGCTAGGTGCAGATACGCAGTATTTT.

Points on this clone: This CDR3 is also generated by other DNA sequences in the sample. This sequence joins TRBV19 and TRBJ2-5; D is possibly TRBD1 (8 bases). The CDR3 contains 14 residues. Trimming shortened V by 6 bases and J by 4 bases, and 15 bases separated the two germline ends. Germline lookup yields CDR1 LNHDA and CDR2 SQIVND (reference sequence). The CDR3 region has the DNA TGTGCCAGTAGGACCACAGGGGGGGGAGAGACCCAGTACTTC. This codes for CASRTTGGGETQYF.

This clone was detected once. The chain recombines TRBV23-1 with TRBJ2-2; D remains ambiguous. TRBV23-1 is annotated as an ORF whose role is uncertain. This CDR3 has 16 residues. Trimming cost V 6 bases and J 5 bases, with 19 bases left between them. The CDR3 reads CASSLAADVGTGELFF. CDR3 sequence (DNA): TGCGCCAGCAGCCTGGCGGCGGACGTGGGGACCGGGGAGCTGTTTTTT.

The chain is built from TRBV2 and TRBJ1-1; D is uncertain. CDR1 and CDR2 from the germline V gene are SNHLY and FYNNEI. Trimming left V 2 bases short and J 1 base short, with 14 bases between. This CDR3 comprises 16 residues. CDR3 coding DNA: TGTGCCAGCAGTGAATTTAGGAGTCTCGCGAACACTGAAGCTTTCTTT. As protein: CASSEFRSLANTEAFF.

This clone was picked up a small number of times. The chain is built from TRBV6-8 and TRBJ1-6, with a tentative D call TRBD1 (5 bases). Germline V gene lookup returns CDR1 MNHGY and CDR2 SAAAGT. The CDR3 has 15 amino acids. Trimming took off 2 bases at V and 7 bases at J, with 12 bases between the two ends. Here the CDR3 DNA reads TGTGCCAGCAGTTACGACGGGGCGCGGAATTCACCCCTCCACTTT. It yields the protein CASSYDGARNSPLHF.